The 24 T cell receptor beta chains below were found in one sample sequenced in a study of CD8+CD57+ T cells in acquired aplastic anemia. Genomic DNA templated the TCR beta VDJ and CDR3 profiling. TCRdb passed the reads through MiXCR, listing each CDR3 protein once. The table shows under 200,000 distinct CDR3 sequences, with just under 45% occurring only once. Material: sorted CD4+, CD8+, or CD8+CD57+ T cells (not recorded which) from PBMCs. All receptors come from a human donor in good health.

The chain couples TRBV25-1 to TRBJ1-4; D possibly corresponds to TRBD1 (5 bases). Per the germline V gene, CDR1 is MGHDK and CDR2 is SYGVNS. Trimming cost V 8 bases and J 0 bases, with 7 bases left between them. This CDR3 has 13 amino acids. The CDR3 nucleotides are TGTGCCAGCGTAGGGGCAACTAATGAAAAACTGTTTTTT. This translates into CASVGATNEKLFF. The full variable domain, with the rest looked up from reference TRBV25-1 and TRBJ1-4, is EADIYQTPRYLVIGTGKKITLECSQTMGHDKMYWYQQDPGMELHLIHYSYGVNSTEKGDLSSESTVSRIRTEHFPLTLESARPSHTSQYLCASVGATNEKLFFGSGTQLSVL.

This clonotype has ten or more counts. V gene TRBV5-5 combines with J gene TRBJ1-2; D remains ambiguous. Germline assignment: CDR1 SGHKS and CDR2 YYEKEE (reference sequence). The V end lost 0 bases, the J end lost 7 bases, and 13 bases lay between the germline ends. This CDR3 is built from 14 residues. CDR3 protein: CASSLGAIPSGYTF. The CDR3 DNA reads as TGTGCCAGCAGCTTGGGAGCGATCCCAAGTGGCTACACCTTC.

This clonotype was recorded a few times. V gene TRBV2 combines with J gene TRBJ2-1; D is unclear. CDR1 and CDR2 from the germline V gene are SNHLY and FYNNEI. Trimming stripped 8 bases from V and 4 bases from J, with 6 bases between. This CDR3 spans 11 amino acids. Written as DNA, the CDR3 is TGTGCCAGCGACCGATACAATGAGCAGTTCTTC. Amino acid sequence: CASDRYNEQFF.

The V and J genes are TRBV18 and TRBJ2-5; a possible D gene is TRBD2 (6 bases). CDR1 is KGHSH and CDR2 is LQKENI in the germline V gene. Deletions cut 3 bases from V and 4 bases from J, with 15 bases between. The CDR3 runs to 15 residues. The CDR3 region is CASSPEAGLGETQYF. CDR3 DNA: TGTGCCAGCTCACCCGAGGCGGGGTTAGGAGAGACCCAGTACTTC.

This clonotype has at least ten counts. The rearrangement links TRBV6-1 to TRBJ1-5; D gene ambiguous. The CDR3 covers 11 residues. CDR1 and CDR2 (germline): MNHNS, SASEGT. V dropped 7 bases and J dropped 11 bases, with 12 bases sitting between them. For the CDR3, the DNA is TGTGCCAGCATGGGCAACGAGGCCCAGCATTTT. It yields the protein CASMGNEAQHF.

Ten or more counts support this clonotype. This chain joins TRBV6-6 and TRBJ2-7, with TRBD2 matching over 11 bases. This CDR3 is built from 14 residues. Germline V gives CDR1 MNHNY, CDR2 SVGAGI (reference sequence). V shed 2 bases and J 6 bases; nucleotides not matched to a gene: 3. As DNA, the CDR3 is TGTGCCAGCAGTTACGGGACTAGCGGTCCCGAGCAGTACTTC. Translated: CASSYGTSGPEQYF.

This clonotype has a count of ten or more. The gene calls are TRBV5-5 and TRBJ1-5; D ambiguous. This CDR3 contains 13 residues. V lost 1 base to trimming and J lost 5 bases, with 7 bases between them. CDR1 is SGHKS and CDR2 is YYEKEE in the germline V gene (reference sequence). CDR3 DNA: TGTGCCAGCAGCTTGATCGGCGATCAGCCCCAGCATTTT. Protein: CASSLIGDQPQHF.

In this sample, this clonotype turned up many times. This chain connects TRBV9 to TRBJ2-7; 9 bases are shared with TRBD2. Trimming took 0 bases from V and 4 from J; bases not matched to a gene: 8. The germline V gene encodes CDR1 SGDLS and CDR2 YYNGEE. The CDR3 runs to 16 residues. As DNA, the CDR3 is TGTGCCAGCAGCGTAGCGGCTAGCGGGAAGGTATACGAGCAGTACTTC. As protein: CASSVAASGKVYEQYF.

The chain recombines TRBV24-1 with TRBJ2-1; D unclear. This CDR3 is built from 13 residues. With 3 bases removed from V and 8 bases from J, the gap between germline ends came to 10 bases. Germline CDR1 and CDR2: KGHDR and SFDVKD. CDR3 DNA: TGTGCCACCAGTGATCAGTCCCGGCATGAGCAGTTCTTC. This translates into CATSDQSRHEQFF.

The J gene is TRBJ2-7, the V gene TRBV18, with D unresolved. Trimming stripped 5 bases from V and 6 bases from J, with 17 bases between. Per germline, CDR1 KGHSH and CDR2 LQKENI. This CDR3 is 14 amino acids long. This CDR3 is CASSVGTTHPEQYF. CDR3 DNA: TGTGCCAGCTCAGTAGGAACCACGCATCCCGAGCAGTACTTC.

This chain links TRBV6-5 with TRBJ2-3; maybe TRBD1 (5 bases). V lost 4 bases to trimming and J lost 1 base, with 15 bases between them. CDR3 length equals 16 residues. The germline V gene encodes CDR1 MNHEY and CDR2 SVGAGI. The CDR3 reads CASSSLRGSRTDTQYF. CDR3 nucleotides: TGTGCCAGCAGTTCCCTTAGGGGATCTCGCACAGATACGCAGTATTTT.

The table lists this clonotype with many counts. CDR3 bases: TGTGCCAGTAGTATAGACCTGGGGCTCTCCTACGAGCAGTACTTC. This encodes CASSIDLGLSYEQYF. The V gene is TRBV19, the J gene TRBJ2-7; possibly TRBD1 for D (5 bases). The length of the CDR3 is 15 residues. Deletions cut 0 bases from V and 0 bases from J, with 9 bases between. CDR1 and CDR2 (germline): LNHDA, SQIVND (reference sequence).

This clonotype showed up many times. The CDR3 bases are TGTGCCAGCAGTCCCATAGGGGGGCTCGGGAACTCACCCCTCCACTTT. Its translation: CASSPIGGLGNSPLHF. The chain combines TRBV12-3 or TRBV12-4 with TRBJ1-6, with D perhaps matching TRBD1 (6 bases). Between the trimmed V and J ends, which lost 5 bases and 10 bases, there was a span of 21 bases. The CDR3 has 16 amino acids.

V is TRBV10-1 and J is TRBJ2-3, with 11 bases lining up with TRBD2. CDR1 is WNHNN and CDR2 is SYGVQD in the germline V gene (reference sequence). With V trimmed by 3 bases and J by 6 bases, 5 bases remained unmatched. This CDR3 region has 15 residues. CDR3 sequence (DNA): TGCGCCAGCAGTGACGTAGCGGGGGGGCGTGATACGCAGTATTTT. Translating gives CASSDVAGGRDTQYF.

In this sample, this clonotype turned up many times. V usage is TRBV6-1 and J usage is TRBJ2-1, with 12 bases identical to TRBD1. CDR1 and CDR2 (germline): MNHNS, SASEGT. This CDR3 contains 17 residues. Trimming removed 8 bases from V and 2 bases from J; junction bases left unmatched: 10. CDR3 sequence (DNA): TGTGCCAGCCGCCAAACCGGGACAGGGGGCCCCTACAATGAGCAGTTCTTC. This gives the protein CASRQTGTGGPYNEQFF.

This clonotype was counted at least ten times. The V gene is TRBV11-1, the J gene TRBJ2-7; TRBD2 agrees at 8 bases. CDR1 is SGHAT, CDR2 FQDESV, per germline (reference sequence). J gave up 5 bases and V 5 bases, and 14 bases lay outside the gene matches. The CDR3 runs to 16 residues. Here the CDR3 DNA reads TGTGCCAGCAGCCCGGGGGGGGTCCAAGCGGACCACGAGCAGTACTTC. This sequence encodes CASSPGGVQADHEQYF.

The CDR3 is CATSGLVGTDTQYF. The CDR3 DNA reads TGTGCCACCAGTGGTCTGGTTGGCACAGATACGCAGTATTTT. V is TRBV24-1 and J is TRBJ2-3; the D is unclear. V lost 5 bases and J lost 1, with 9 bases in between. CDR3 size: 14 residues. Germline V gene sequence: CDR1 KGHDR, CDR2 SFDVKD.

The V call is TRBV7-2, the J call TRBJ2-1; the D is unclear. V was clipped by 8 bases and J by 6 bases, with 17 bases between them. CDR1 SGHTA and CDR2 FQGNSA come from the germline V gene. CDR3 size: 14 residues. The CDR3, as DNA: TGTGCCAGCTCTCGGGCTCCGGCTGGCAATGAGCAGTTCTTC. It encodes CASSRAPAGNEQFF. The entire variable domain, with the rest obtained from reference TRBV7-2 and TRBJ2-1, is as follows: GAGVSQSPSNKVTEKGKDVELRCDPISGHTALYWYRQSLGQGLEFLIYFQGNSAPDKSGLPSDRFSAERTGGSVSTLTIQRTQQEDSAVYLCASSRAPAGNEQFFGPGTRLTVL.

The chain employs TRBV7-9 and TRBJ1-1; D unresolved. CDR1 is SEHNR, CDR2 FQNEAQ, per germline (reference sequence). This CDR3 region has 12 residues. The ends were cut back, 3 bases at V and 3 bases at J, with 5 bases in the middle. The CDR3 DNA sequence: TGTGCCAGCAGCTTTCTGGACACTGAAGCTTTCTTT. Protein: CASSFLDTEAFF.

Only a few counts were recorded for this clonotype. The chain employs TRBV27 and TRBJ2-7; 9 nucleotides agree with TRBD2. CDR1 and CDR2 from the germline V gene are MNHEY and SMNVEV (reference sequence). There are 15 residues in the CDR3. V lost 5 bases to trimming and J lost 3 bases; unmatched junction nucleotides: 8. DNA for the CDR3: TGTGCCAGCAGTCACGGACTAGCGAGCGACTACGAGCAGTACTTC. Protein product: CASSHGLASDYEQYF.

The chain uses TRBV20-1 and TRBJ2-7; TRBD1 might be the D (6 bases). Trimming took 1 base from V and 2 from J, leaving 12 bases between them. The CDR3 length is 14 residues. Germline CDR1 and CDR2: DFQATT and SNEGSKA (reference sequence). CDR3 loop: CSARGGPGAYEQYF. CDR3 in DNA: TGCAGTGCTAGAGGGGGTCCAGGGGCCTACGAGCAGTACTTC.

In regard to this clonotype: Given a much more abundant clone one base away, this may be a read error. The V gene is TRBV6-1, the J gene TRBJ1-1; D is unresolved. Germline V gene sequence: CDR1 MNHNS, CDR2 SASEGT. The CDR3 covers 16 residues. V was shortened by 7 bases and J by 0 bases, with 18 bases between the two germline ends. In DNA, the CDR3 is TGTGCCAGCATCCGGACGGGAGGGAGCATGAACACTGAAGCTTTCTTT. Protein sequence: CASIRTGGSMNTEAFF.

This clonotype was seen at least ten times. V is TRBV10-3 and J is TRBJ1-5; D not certain. Trimming left V 5 bases short and J 3 bases short, with 14 bases between. This CDR3 contains 15 residues. The germline gives CDR1 ENHRY, CDR2 SYGVKD. The DNA for the CDR3 is TGTGCCATCAGTCAAGGAATAGGTAACAATCAGCCCCAGCATTTT. It encodes CAISQGIGNNQPQHF.

The table lists this clonotype with a few counts. The chain links TRBV15 to TRBJ2-7; TRBD1 agrees at 7 bases. Germline CDR1 is LNHNV and CDR2 is YYDKDF (reference sequence). After removal of 8 bases from V and 4 bases from J, the junction contained 11 bases not matched to a gene. The CDR3 is 14 amino acids. CDR3 protein: CATHDRVGSYEQYF. In nucleotides, the CDR3 is TGTGCCACCCACGACAGGGTGGGGTCATACGAGCAGTACTTC.